This is a list of T cell receptor beta chains from one sample in a study of T cells in Graves' hyperthyroidism and ophthalmopathy. TCRdb reanalysed the multiplex PCR reads using MiXCR and keeps one entry per CDR3 protein. This table holds some 350,000 distinct CDR3 sequences, 15% to 18% found once. Sequenced sample: blood. These receptors all come from a woman younger than 35 with Graves' hyperthyroidism that later progressed to Graves' ophthalmopathy. Each CDR3 is given with its conserved first and last residue. Fields, in order: D gene, J gene, clone size, V gene, CDR3 DNA, CDR3 protein. A D gene is named only where the DNA matches it firmly. Clone size is given for some rows only: seen once, a few or many times, or a class if the clone is expanded.

d_gene: .
j_gene: TRBJ2-3
abundance: .
v_gene: TRBV19
CDR3nt: TGTGCCAGCCATGGACAGGGGAGGGATAGCGGGAGTGCGGATACGCAGTATTTT
CDR3aa: CASHGQGRDSGSADTQYF

d_gene: .
j_gene: TRBJ2-2
abundance: many
v_gene: TRBV6-6
CDR3nt: TGTGCCAGCAGTTACTTACAGAGCACCGGGGAGCTGTTTTTT
CDR3aa: CASSYLQSTGELFF

d_gene: .
j_gene: TRBJ1-5
abundance: many
v_gene: TRBV12-3/TRBV12-4
CDR3nt: TGTGCCAGCAGTTTACAGACCAATCAGCCCCAGCATTTT
CDR3aa: CASSLQTNQPQHF

d_gene: TRBD2
j_gene: TRBJ2-5
abundance: many
v_gene: TRBV7-3
CDR3nt: TGTGCCAGCAGCCAGACGGGAGGGGAGACCCAGTACTTC
CDR3aa: CASSQTGGETQYF

d_gene: TRBD1
j_gene: TRBJ2-7
abundance: many
v_gene: TRBV4-2
CDR3nt: TGTGCCAGCAGCCAGGCCTCCGGGACAGGGTCGTACGAGCAGTACTTC
CDR3aa: CASSQASGTGSYEQYF

d_gene: TRBD2
j_gene: TRBJ2-1
abundance: many
v_gene: TRBV2
CDR3nt: TGTGCCAGCAGTGAATGGGATCCCGGGACTAGCGGGAGCCCAGCTTACAATGAGCAGTTCTTC
CDR3aa: CASSEWDPGTSGSPAYNEQFF

d_gene: .
j_gene: TRBJ2-3
abundance: many
v_gene: TRBV27
CDR3nt: TGTGCCAGCTCGTCCATCACAGATACGCAGTATTTT
CDR3aa: CASSSITDTQYF

d_gene: .
j_gene: TRBJ2-7
abundance: many
v_gene: TRBV7-9
CDR3nt: TGTGCCAGCAGCTCAGCGTCCTACGAGCAGTACTTC
CDR3aa: CASSSASYEQYF

d_gene: .
j_gene: TRBJ1-1
abundance: many
v_gene: TRBV7-2
CDR3nt: TGTGCCAGCAGCTTCGTTAACACTGAAGCTTTCTTT
CDR3aa: CASSFVNTEAFF

d_gene: .
j_gene: TRBJ2-1
abundance: few
v_gene: TRBV19
CDR3nt: TGTGCCAGTAGTCCTGACCCAAACGTGGTTGGCAATGAGCAGTTCTTC
CDR3aa: CASSPDPNVVGNEQFF